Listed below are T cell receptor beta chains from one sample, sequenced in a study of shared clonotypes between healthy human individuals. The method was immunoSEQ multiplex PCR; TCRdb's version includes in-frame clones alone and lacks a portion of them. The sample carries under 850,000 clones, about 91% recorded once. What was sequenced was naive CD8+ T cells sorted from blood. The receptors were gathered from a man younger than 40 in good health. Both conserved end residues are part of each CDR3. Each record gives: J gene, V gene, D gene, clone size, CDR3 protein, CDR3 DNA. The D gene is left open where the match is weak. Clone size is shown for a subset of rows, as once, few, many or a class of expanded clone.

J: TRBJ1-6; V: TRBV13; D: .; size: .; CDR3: CASSRPNSPLHF; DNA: TGTGCCAGCAGCCGACCAAATTCACCCCTCCACTTT
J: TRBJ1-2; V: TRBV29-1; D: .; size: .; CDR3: CSVIRSYGYTF; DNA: TGCAGCGTCATCAGGAGCTATGGCTACACCTTC
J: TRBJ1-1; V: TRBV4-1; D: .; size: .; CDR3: CASSPLGGLVERDTEAFF; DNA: TGCGCCAGCAGCCCCCTCGGGGGGCTGGTAGAAAGGGACACTGAAGCTTTCTTT
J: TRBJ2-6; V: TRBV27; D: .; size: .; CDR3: CASSPHDPPAGANVLTF; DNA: TGTGCCAGCAGTCCGCACGATCCTCCAGCTGGGGCCAACGTCCTGACTTTC
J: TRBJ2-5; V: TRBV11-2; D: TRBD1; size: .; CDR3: CASSFTGGQETQYF; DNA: TGTGCCAGCAGCTTTACAGGGGGTCAAGAGACCCAGTACTTC
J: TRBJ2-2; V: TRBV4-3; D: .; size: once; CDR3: CASSQDSYTGELFF; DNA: TGCGCCAGCAGCCAAGATAGTTACACCGGGGAGCTGTTTTTT
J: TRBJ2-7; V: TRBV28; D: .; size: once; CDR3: CASSFGLTPYEQYF; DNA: TGTGCCAGCAGTTTCGGCCTTACCCCCTACGAGCAGTACTTC
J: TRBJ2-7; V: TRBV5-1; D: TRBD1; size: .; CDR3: CASSLGQGDYEQYF; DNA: TGCGCCAGCAGCTTAGGACAGGGGGACTACGAGCAGTACTTC
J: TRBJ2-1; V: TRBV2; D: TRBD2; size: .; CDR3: CASRSSGLSYNEQFF; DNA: TGTGCCAGCAGATCTAGCGGACTCTCCTACAATGAGCAGTTCTTC
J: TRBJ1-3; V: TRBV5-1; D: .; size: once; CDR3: CASSYDRDSGNTIYF; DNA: TGCGCCAGCAGCTATGACAGAGACTCTGGAAACACCATATATTTT
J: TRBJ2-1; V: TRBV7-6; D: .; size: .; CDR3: CASSLVFGEWNEQFF; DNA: TGTGCCAGCAGCTTAGTTTTCGGGGAATGGAATGAGCAGTTCTTC
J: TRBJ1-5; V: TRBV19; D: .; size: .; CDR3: CASNSGGNQPQHF; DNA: TGTGCCAGTAATTCGGGGGGAAATCAGCCCCAGCATTTT
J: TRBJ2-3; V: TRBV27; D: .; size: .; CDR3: CASSWTPGPDTQYF; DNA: TGTGCCAGCAGTTGGACACCAGGGCCAGATACGCAGTATTTT
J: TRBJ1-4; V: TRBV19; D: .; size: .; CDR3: CASSKHLGNEKLFF; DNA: TGTGCCAGTAGTAAACATCTTGGAAATGAAAAACTGTTTTTT
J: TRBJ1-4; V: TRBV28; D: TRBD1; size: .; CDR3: CASSLTGTQEKLFF; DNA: TGTGCCAGCAGCCTGACAGGGACTCAGGAAAAACTGTTTTTT
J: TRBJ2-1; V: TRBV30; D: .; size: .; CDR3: CAWSDITSSYNEQFF; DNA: TGTGCCTGGAGTGACATTACCAGCTCCTACAATGAGCAGTTCTTC
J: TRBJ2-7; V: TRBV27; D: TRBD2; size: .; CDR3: CASSLRIPGLAGEGSEQYF; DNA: TGTGCCAGCAGTTTACGTATACCGGGACTAGCGGGGGAAGGTAGCGAGCAGTACTTC
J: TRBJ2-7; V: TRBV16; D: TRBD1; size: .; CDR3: CASSQSDRVYEQYF; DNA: TGTGCCAGCAGCCAATCCGACAGGGTCTACGAGCAGTACTTC
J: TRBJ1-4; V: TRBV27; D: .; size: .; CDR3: CASSPVPQGLNEKLFF; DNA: TGTGCCAGCAGTCCCGTACCCCAGGGGCTAAATGAAAAACTGTTTTTT
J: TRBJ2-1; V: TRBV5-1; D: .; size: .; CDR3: CASSLTGSLSDNEQFF; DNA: TGCGCCAGCAGCTTAACAGGGTCTCTTTCGGACAATGAGCAGTTCTTC
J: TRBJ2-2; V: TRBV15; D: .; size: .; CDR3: CATSLDVNTGELFF; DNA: TGTGCCACCAGCCTGGACGTGAACACCGGGGAGCTGTTTTTT
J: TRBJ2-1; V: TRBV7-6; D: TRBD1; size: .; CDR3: CASSPDRGNFNEQFF; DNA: TGTGCCAGCAGCCCGGACAGGGGAAACTTCAATGAGCAGTTCTTC
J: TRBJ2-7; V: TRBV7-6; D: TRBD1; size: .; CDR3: CASSRGTGTSYEQYF; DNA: TGTGCCAGCAGCCGGGGGACAGGGACCTCCTACGAGCAGTACTTC
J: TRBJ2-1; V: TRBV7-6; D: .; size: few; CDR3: CASSLTELGNEQFF; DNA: TGTGCCAGCAGCTTAACCGAACTAGGCAATGAGCAGTTCTTC
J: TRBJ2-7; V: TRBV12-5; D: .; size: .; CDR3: CASGLAPIVWYEQYF; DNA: TGTGCTAGTGGTTTGGCCCCGATAGTTTGGTACGAGCAGTACTTC
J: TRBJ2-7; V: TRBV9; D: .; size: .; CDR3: CASSSEESGSPYEQYF; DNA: TGTGCCAGCAGCTCTGAGGAGAGCGGGTCCCCTTACGAGCAGTACTTC
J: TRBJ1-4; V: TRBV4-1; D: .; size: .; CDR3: CASSQKAGGLGNEKLFF; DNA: TGCGCCAGCAGCCAAAAAGCAGGCGGACTCGGTAATGAAAAACTGTTTTTT
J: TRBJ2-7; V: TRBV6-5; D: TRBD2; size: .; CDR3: CASSYRRSGSYEQYF; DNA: TGTGCCAGCAGTTACAGGAGGAGCGGGAGCTACGAGCAGTACTTC
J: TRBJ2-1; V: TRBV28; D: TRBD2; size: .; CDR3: CASRRTSGTHYNEQFF; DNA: TGTGCCAGCAGGCGGACTAGCGGGACTCACTACAATGAGCAGTTCTTC
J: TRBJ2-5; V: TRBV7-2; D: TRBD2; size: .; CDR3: CASSPEMGLAGGDQETQYF; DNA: TGTGCCAGCAGCCCAGAAATGGGACTAGCGGGAGGTGACCAAGAGACCCAGTACTTC
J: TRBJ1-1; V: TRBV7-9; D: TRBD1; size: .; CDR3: CASSLGQGSAFF; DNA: TGTGCCAGCAGCCTCGGACAGGGGTCAGCTTTCTTT
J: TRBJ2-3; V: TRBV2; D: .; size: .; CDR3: CASSGPVNTDTQYF; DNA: TGTGCCAGCAGTGGTCCGGTGAACACAGATACGCAGTATTTT
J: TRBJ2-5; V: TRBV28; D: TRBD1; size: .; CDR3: CASSSTGRLETQYF; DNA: TGTGCCAGCAGTTCGACAGGGAGATTGGAGACCCAGTACTTC
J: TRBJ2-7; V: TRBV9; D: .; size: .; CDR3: CASSVGGPYEQYF; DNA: TGTGCCAGCAGCGTCGGAGGGCCCTACGAGCAGTACTTC
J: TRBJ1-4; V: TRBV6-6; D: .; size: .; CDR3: CASSSTRGLNEKLFF; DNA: TGTGCCAGCAGCTCCACCAGGGGCCTTAATGAAAAACTGTTTTTT
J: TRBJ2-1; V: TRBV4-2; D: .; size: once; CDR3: CASSQYGDYNEQFF; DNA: TGTGCCAGCAGCCAATACGGAGACTACAATGAGCAGTTCTTC
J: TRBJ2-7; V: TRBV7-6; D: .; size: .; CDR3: CASSFSGQKLTYEQYF; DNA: TGTGCCAGCAGCTTTTCCGGGCAAAAACTTACCTACGAGCAGTACTTC
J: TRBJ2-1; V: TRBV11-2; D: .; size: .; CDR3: CASSHNEQFF; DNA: TGTGCCAGCTCGCACAATGAGCAGTTCTTC
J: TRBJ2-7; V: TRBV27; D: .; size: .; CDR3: CASSQTGGGGEQYF; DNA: TGTGCCAGCAGTCAGACGGGGGGCGGCGGCGAGCAGTACTTC
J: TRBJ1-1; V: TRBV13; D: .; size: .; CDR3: CASSFGGATTEAFF; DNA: TGTGCCAGCAGCTTTGGGGGGGCGACCACTGAAGCTTTCTTT
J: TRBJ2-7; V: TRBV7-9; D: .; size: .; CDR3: CASSSQQGPSYEQYF; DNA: TGTGCCAGCAGCTCTCAACAGGGCCCCAGCTACGAGCAGTACTTC
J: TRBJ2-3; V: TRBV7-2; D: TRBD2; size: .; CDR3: CASSVGLAGGSTDTQYF; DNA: TGTGCCAGCAGCGTGGGACTAGCGGGAGGAAGCACAGATACGCAGTATTTT
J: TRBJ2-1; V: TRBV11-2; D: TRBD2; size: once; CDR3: CASSLGLAGPPGQFF; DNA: TGTGCCAGCAGCTTGGGACTAGCGGGGCCCCCGGGGCAGTTCTTC
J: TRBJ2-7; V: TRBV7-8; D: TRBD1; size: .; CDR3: CASTGTGRGNEQYF; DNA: TGTGCCAGCACCGGGACAGGGAGAGGTAACGAGCAGTACTTC
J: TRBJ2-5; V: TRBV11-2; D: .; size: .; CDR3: CASSSGQTQYF; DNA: TGTGCCAGCAGCTCCGGCCAGACCCAGTACTTC
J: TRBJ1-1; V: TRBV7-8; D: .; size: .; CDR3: CASSPDQAELNTEAFF; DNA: TGTGCCAGCAGCCCGGACCAGGCGGAGCTGAACACTGAAGCTTTCTTT
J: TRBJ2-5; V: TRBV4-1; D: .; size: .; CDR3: CASSQFAAIETQYF; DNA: TGCGCCAGCAGCCAATTTGCTGCGATTGAGACCCAGTACTTC
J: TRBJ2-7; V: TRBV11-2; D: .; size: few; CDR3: CASGRSYEQYF; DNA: TGTGCCAGCGGGAGGAGTTACGAGCAGTACTTC
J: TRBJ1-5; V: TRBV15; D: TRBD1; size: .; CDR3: CATSRAGLGGQPQHF; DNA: TGTGCCACCAGCAGAGCTGGACTAGGGGGCCAGCCCCAGCATTTT
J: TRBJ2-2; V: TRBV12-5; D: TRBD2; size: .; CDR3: CASGNDRRGLAANTGELFF; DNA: TGTGCTAGTGGTAACGACCGCCGAGGACTAGCGGCGAACACCGGGGAGCTGTTTTTT
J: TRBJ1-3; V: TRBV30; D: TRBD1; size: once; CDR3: CAWSVGQGISDTIYF; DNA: TGTGCCTGGAGTGTGGGACAGGGGATTTCGGACACCATATATTTT
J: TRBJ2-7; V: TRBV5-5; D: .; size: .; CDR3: CASSPGPTTNEQYF; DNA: TGTGCCAGCAGCCCGGGCCCTACTACAAACGAGCAGTACTTC